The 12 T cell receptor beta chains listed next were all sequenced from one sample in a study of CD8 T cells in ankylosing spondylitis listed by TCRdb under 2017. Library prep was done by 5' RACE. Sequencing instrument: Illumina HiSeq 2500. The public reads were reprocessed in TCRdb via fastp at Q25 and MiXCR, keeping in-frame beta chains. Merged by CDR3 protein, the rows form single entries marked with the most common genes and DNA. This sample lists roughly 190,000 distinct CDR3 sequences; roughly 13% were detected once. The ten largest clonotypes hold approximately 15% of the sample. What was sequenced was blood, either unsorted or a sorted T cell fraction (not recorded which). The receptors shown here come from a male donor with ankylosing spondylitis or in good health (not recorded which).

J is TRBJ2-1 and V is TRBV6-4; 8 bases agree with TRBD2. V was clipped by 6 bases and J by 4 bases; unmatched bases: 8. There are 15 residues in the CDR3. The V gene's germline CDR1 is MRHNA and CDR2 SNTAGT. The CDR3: CASSDTVAGYNEQFF. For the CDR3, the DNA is TGTGCCAGCAGCGACACCGTAGCGGGATACAATGAGCAGTTCTTC.

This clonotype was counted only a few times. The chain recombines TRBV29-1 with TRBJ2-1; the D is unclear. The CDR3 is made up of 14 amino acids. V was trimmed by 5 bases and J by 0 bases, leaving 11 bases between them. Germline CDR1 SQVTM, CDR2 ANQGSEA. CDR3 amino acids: CSVRAASSYNEQFF. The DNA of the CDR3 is TGCAGCGTTAGGGCTGCTAGCTCCTACAATGAGCAGTTCTTC.

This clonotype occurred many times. Here the CDR3 DNA reads TGTGCCAGCAGTTGGAACAGCCTCTACGAGCAGTACTTC. This sequence encodes CASSWNSLYEQYF. This chain connects TRBV27 to TRBJ2-7; D not certain. The germline CDR1 and CDR2 sequences are MNHEY and SMNVEV (reference sequence). The CDR3 runs 13 residues. Trimming took off 4 bases at V and 3 bases at J, with 10 bases between the two ends.

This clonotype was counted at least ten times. CDR3 sequence reads: CASNGAGSLMEAFF. As DNA, the CDR3 is TGTGCCAGCAATGGGGCAGGGAGTTTGATGGAAGCTTTCTTT. The chain combines TRBV25-1 with TRBJ1-1; a weak D match, TRBD1 (5 bases). V was shortened by 7 bases and J by 8 bases, with 20 bases between the two germline ends. CDR3 length: 14 residues. Germline CDR1 is MGHDK and CDR2 is SYGVNS.

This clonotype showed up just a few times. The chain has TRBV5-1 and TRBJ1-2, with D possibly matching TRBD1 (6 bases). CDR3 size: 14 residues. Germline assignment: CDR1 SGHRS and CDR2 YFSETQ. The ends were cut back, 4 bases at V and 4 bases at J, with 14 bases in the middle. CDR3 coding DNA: TGCGCCAGCAGCCCACGGGGGCAAAGCTATGGCTACACCTTC. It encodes CASSPRGQSYGYTF. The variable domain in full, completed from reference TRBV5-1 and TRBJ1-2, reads KAGVTQTPRYLIKTRGQQVTLSCSPISGHRSVSWYQQTPGQGLQFLFEYFSETQRNKGNFPGRFSGRQFSNSRSEMNVSTLELGDSALYLCASSPRGQSYGYTFGSGTRLTVV.

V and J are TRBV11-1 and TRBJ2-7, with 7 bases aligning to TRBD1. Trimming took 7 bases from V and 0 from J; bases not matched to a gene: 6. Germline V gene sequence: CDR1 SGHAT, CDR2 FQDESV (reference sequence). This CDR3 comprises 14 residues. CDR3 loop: CASNTGDPSYEQYF. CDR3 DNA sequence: TGTGCCAGCAACACAGGGGATCCCTCCTACGAGCAGTACTTC.

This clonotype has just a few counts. CDR3 region: CASSPFKQGFEEQYF. CDR3 DNA sequence: TGTGCCAGCAGCCCTTTTAAACAGGGGTTTGAAGAGCAGTACTTC. The V gene is TRBV7-7, the J gene TRBJ2-7; TRBD1 aligns across 7 bases. Trimming removed 5 bases from V and 7 bases from J; junction bases left unmatched: 14. From germline, CDR1 is SSHAT and CDR2 FNYEAQ (reference sequence). CDR3 length: 15 residues.

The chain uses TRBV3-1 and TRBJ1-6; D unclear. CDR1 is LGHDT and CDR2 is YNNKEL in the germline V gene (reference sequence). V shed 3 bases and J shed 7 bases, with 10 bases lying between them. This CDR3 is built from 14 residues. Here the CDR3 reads CASSHAAGNSPLHF. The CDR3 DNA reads TGTGCCAGCAGCCACGCCGCGGGGAATTCACCCCTCCACTTT.

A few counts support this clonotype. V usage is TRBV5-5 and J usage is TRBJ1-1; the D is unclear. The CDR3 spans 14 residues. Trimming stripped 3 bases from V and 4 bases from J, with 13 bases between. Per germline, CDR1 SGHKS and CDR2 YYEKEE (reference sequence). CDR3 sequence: CASSYEGGGTEAFF. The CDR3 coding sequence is TGTGCCAGCAGCTATGAGGGAGGTGGCACTGAAGCTTTCTTT.

This CDR3 is CASSHSHTPSYEQYF. As DNA, the CDR3 is TGCGCCAGCAGCCATTCACATACGCCGTCCTACGAGCAGTACTTC. The genes are TRBV4-1 and TRBJ2-7; D unresolved. CDR3 length equals 15 residues. Germline CDR1 MGHRA, CDR2 YSYEKL. Trimming shortened V by 3 bases and J by 1 base, and 13 bases separated the two germline ends.

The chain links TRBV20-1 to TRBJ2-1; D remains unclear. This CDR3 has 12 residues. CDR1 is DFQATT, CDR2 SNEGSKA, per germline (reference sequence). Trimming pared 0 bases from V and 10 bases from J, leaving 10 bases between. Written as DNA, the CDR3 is TGCAGTGCTAGAGAGGTACAATCGGAGCAGTTCTTC. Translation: CSAREVQSEQFF.

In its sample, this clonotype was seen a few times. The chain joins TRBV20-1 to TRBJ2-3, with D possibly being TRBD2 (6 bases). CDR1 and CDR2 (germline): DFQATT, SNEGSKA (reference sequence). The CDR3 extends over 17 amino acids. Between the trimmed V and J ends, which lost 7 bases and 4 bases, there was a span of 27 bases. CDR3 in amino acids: CSVTLYRESIIADTQYF. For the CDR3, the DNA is TGCAGTGTTACTCTCTACCGGGAGTCTATTATTGCAGATACGCAGTATTTT.